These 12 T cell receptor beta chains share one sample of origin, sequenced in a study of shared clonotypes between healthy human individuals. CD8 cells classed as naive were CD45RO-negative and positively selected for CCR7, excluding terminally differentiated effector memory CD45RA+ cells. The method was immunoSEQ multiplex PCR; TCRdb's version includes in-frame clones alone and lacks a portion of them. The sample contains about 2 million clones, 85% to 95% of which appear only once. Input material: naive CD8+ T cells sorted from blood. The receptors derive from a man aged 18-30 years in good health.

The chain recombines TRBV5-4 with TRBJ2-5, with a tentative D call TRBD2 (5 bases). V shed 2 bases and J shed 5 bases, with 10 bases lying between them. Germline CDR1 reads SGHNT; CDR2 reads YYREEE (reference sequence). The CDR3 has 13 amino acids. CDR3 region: CASSLTSSETQYF. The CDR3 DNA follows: TGTGCCAGCAGCTTAACTAGTTCTGAGACCCAGTACTTC.

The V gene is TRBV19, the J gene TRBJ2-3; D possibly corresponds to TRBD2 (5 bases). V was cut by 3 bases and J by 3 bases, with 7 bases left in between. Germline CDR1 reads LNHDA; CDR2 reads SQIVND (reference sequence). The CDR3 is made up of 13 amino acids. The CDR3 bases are TGTGCCAGTAGTATGTTAGCGACAGATACGCAGTATTTT. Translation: CASSMLATDTQYF.

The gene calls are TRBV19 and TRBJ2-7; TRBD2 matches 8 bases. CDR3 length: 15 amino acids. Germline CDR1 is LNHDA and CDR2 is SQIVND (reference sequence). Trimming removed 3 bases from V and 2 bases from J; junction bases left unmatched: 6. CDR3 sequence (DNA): TGTGCCAGTAGTATTCGTGCGGGGGGTACCTACGAGCAGTACTTC. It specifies CASSIRAGGTYEQYF. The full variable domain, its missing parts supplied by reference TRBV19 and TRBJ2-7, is DGGITQSPKYLFRKEGQNVTLSCEQNLNHDAMYWYRQDPGQGLRLIYYSQIVNDFQKGDIAEGYSVSREKKESFPLTVTSAQKNPTAFYLCASSIRAGGTYEQYFGPGTRLTVT.

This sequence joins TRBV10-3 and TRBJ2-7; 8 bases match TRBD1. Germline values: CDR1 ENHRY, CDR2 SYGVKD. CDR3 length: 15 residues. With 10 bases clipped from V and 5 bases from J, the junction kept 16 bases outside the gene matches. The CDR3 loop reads CATRLEAGGFDEQYF. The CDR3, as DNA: TGTGCCACAAGACTCGAGGCAGGGGGCTTCGACGAGCAGTACTTC.

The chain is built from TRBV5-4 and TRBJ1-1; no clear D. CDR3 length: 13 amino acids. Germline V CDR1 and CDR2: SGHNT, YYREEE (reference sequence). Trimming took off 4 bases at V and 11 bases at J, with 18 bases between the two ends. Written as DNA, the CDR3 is TGTGCCAGCAGCCCGTCCGAGTCACCCGGCGCTTTCTTT. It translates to CASSPSESPGAFF.

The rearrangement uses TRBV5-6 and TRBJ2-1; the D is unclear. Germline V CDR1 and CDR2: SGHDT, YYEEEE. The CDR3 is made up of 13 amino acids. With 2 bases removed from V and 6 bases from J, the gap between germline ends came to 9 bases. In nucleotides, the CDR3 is TGTGCCAGCAGCTTCGGGCCGATCAATGAGCAGTTCTTC. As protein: CASSFGPINEQFF.

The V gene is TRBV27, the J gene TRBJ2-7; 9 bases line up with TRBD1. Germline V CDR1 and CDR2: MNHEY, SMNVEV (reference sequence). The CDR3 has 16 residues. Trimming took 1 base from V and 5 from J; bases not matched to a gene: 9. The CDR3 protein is CASSLLSGTGLHEQYF. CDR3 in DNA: TGTGCCAGCAGTTTATTATCCGGGACAGGGCTCCACGAGCAGTACTTC.

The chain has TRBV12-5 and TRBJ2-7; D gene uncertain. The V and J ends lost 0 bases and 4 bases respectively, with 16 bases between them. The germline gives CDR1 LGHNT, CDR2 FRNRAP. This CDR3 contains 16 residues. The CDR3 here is CASGLVLRWSIYEQYF. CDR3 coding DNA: TGTGCTAGTGGTTTGGTACTCCGGTGGTCTATTTACGAGCAGTACTTC.

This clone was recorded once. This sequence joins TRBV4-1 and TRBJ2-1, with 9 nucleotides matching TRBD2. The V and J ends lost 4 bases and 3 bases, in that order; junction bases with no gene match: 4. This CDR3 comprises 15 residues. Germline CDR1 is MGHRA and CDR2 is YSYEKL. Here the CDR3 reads CASSPLAGVYNEQFF. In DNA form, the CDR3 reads TGCGCCAGCAGCCCCTTAGCGGGGGTCTACAATGAGCAGTTCTTC.

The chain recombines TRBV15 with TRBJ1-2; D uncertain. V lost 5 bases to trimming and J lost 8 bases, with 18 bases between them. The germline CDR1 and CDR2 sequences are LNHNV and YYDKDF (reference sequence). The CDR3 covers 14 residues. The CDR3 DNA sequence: TGTGCCACCAGCTCCCCCGCCACTAGGCAGGGCTACACCTTC. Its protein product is CATSSPATRQGYTF.

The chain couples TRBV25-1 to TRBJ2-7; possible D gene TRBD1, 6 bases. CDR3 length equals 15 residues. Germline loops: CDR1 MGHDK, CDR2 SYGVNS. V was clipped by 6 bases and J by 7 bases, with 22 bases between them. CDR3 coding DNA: TGTGCCAGCAGGCCCTCATGGGACATCCCCTGGGAGCAGTACTTC. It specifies CASRPSWDIPWEQYF.

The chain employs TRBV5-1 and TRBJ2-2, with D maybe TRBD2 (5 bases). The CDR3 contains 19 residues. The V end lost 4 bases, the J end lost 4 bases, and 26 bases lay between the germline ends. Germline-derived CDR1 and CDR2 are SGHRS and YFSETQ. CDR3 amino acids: CASSHLPLVGFEGTGELFF. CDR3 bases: TGCGCCAGCAGCCATCTACCCTTAGTAGGGTTCGAGGGCACCGGGGAGCTGTTTTTT. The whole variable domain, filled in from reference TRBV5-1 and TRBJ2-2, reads KAGVTQTPRYLIKTRGQQVTLSCSPISGHRSVSWYQQTPGQGLQFLFEYFSETQRNKGNFPGRFSGRQFSNSRSEMNVSTLELGDSALYLCASSHLPLVGFEGTGELFFGEGSRLTVL.